The subject of this entry is one TCR beta chain. Its antigen is not identified. Clones were sequenced by immunoSEQ multiplex PCR, and TCRdb holds only the in-frame ones, with some missing. The table shows over 100,000 clones, with approximately 90% occurring only once. The record originates from a study of T cell responses to AZD1222 COVID-19 vaccine. Study-wide background: Second-dose recipients at about 4 or about 12 weeks were treated as one pooled group.

The germline V gene encodes CDR1 LNHNV and CDR2 YYDKDF (reference sequence). The CDR3 consists of 15 residues. The ends were cut back, 0 bases at V and 3 bases at J, with 11 bases in the middle. Regarding the study as a whole: Spike-specific TCR breadth and depth grew following two AZD1222 doses. Every sample of the repertoires postdated the peak T cell response. Spike-spanning, vaccine-associated CD4 TCRs were dominant at 160-218 and 743-854.

The source was peripheral blood, collected on day 0 of AZD1222 vaccination. The chain couples TRBV15 to TRBJ1-1; D is uncertain. This TCR was sampled from an adult in good health. CDR3 region: CATSRDLEGDTEAFF. The CDR3 nucleotides are TGTGCCACCAGCAGAGATCTTGAGGGAGACACTGAAGCTTTCTTT.